Listed below are T cell receptor beta chains from one sample, sequenced in a study of shared clonotypes between healthy human individuals. Profiled with immunoSEQ multiplex PCR; TCRdb holds only in-frame clones, not every one. The profile shows 2 million to 2.5 million clones, about 90% of them singletons. Sequences were obtained from naive CD4+ T cells from PBMCs. The receptor source for this set is a young man in good health. Some clones in this sample may be carry-over from other donors' samples. The CDR3 runs from the conserved cysteine through the conserved F or W. A D gene is named only where the DNA matches it firmly. The listing skips clone size in some rows; elsewhere it reads once, few, many or a size class.

clone_size: NA; d_call: NA; j_call: TRBJ2-7; v_call: TRBV28; cdr3_aa: CASSLSAYEQYF; cdr3_nt: TGTGCCAGCAGTCTTTCGGCGTACGAGCAGTACTTC
clone_size: NA; d_call: TRBD2; j_call: TRBJ2-7; v_call: TRBV7-8; cdr3_aa: CASSLGPGAGGEQYF; cdr3_nt: TGTGCCAGCAGCTTAGGTCCCGGAGCGGGAGGCGAGCAGTACTTC
clone_size: NA; d_call: NA; j_call: TRBJ2-5; v_call: TRBV5-1; cdr3_aa: CASSKGPTETQYF; cdr3_nt: TGCGCCAGCAGCAAGGGACCTACAGAGACCCAGTACTTC
clone_size: NA; d_call: TRBD1; j_call: TRBJ2-4; v_call: TRBV13; cdr3_aa: CASDRLQGARNIQYF; cdr3_nt: TGTGCCAGCGACCGACTCCAGGGGGCTCGGAACATTCAGTACTTC
clone_size: NA; d_call: NA; j_call: TRBJ2-2; v_call: TRBV6-4; cdr3_aa: CASRGIANTGELFF; cdr3_nt: TGTGCCAGCAGAGGAATCGCGAACACCGGGGAGCTGTTTTTT
clone_size: NA; d_call: NA; j_call: TRBJ2-2; v_call: TRBV20-1; cdr3_aa: CSASSTGELFF; cdr3_nt: TGCAGTGCTAGTTCCACCGGGGAGCTGTTTTTT
clone_size: NA; d_call: NA; j_call: TRBJ2-7; v_call: TRBV11-2; cdr3_aa: CASSHMGWGRPYEQYF; cdr3_nt: TGTGCCAGCAGCCACATGGGGTGGGGACGACCCTACGAGCAGTACTTC
clone_size: once; d_call: NA; j_call: TRBJ1-2; v_call: TRBV14; cdr3_aa: CASSQEGSSYGYTF; cdr3_nt: TGTGCCAGCAGCCAAGAGGGTAGCAGCTATGGCTACACCTTC
clone_size: NA; d_call: TRBD2; j_call: TRBJ2-3; v_call: TRBV11-3; cdr3_aa: CASSDPTSGESDTQYF; cdr3_nt: TGTGCCAGCAGCGACCCGACTAGCGGTGAATCAGATACGCAGTATTTT
clone_size: NA; d_call: NA; j_call: TRBJ2-2; v_call: TRBV21-1; cdr3_aa: CASSPAGTGGTGELFF; cdr3_nt: TGTGCCAGCAGCCCCGCCGGGACAGGGGGGACCGGGGAGCTGTTTTTT
clone_size: once; d_call: TRBD1; j_call: TRBJ2-6; v_call: TRBV7-3; cdr3_aa: CASSSGGQGSGANVLTF; cdr3_nt: TGTGCCAGCAGCTCGGGGGGACAGGGCTCTGGGGCCAACGTCCTGACTTTC
clone_size: NA; d_call: NA; j_call: TRBJ2-7; v_call: TRBV21-1; cdr3_aa: CASSSRDARNSYEQYF; cdr3_nt: TGTGCCAGCAGCTCCCGGGACGCCCGGAACTCCTACGAGCAGTACTTC
clone_size: NA; d_call: TRBD2; j_call: TRBJ2-4; v_call: TRBV28; cdr3_aa: CASSLGLGATKNIQYF; cdr3_nt: TGTGCCAGCAGCCTGGGACTAGGAGCAACCAAAAACATTCAGTACTTC
clone_size: NA; d_call: NA; j_call: TRBJ1-2; v_call: TRBV10-3; cdr3_aa: CAISGLRAQFGYTF; cdr3_nt: TGTGCCATCAGTGGACTCCGGGCCCAATTTGGCTACACCTTC
clone_size: once; d_call: TRBD2; j_call: TRBJ2-3; v_call: TRBV5-1; cdr3_aa: CASSFGLESNTQYF; cdr3_nt: TGCGCCAGCAGCTTTGGACTAGAAAGTAATACGCAGTATTTT
clone_size: NA; d_call: NA; j_call: TRBJ1-3; v_call: TRBV28; cdr3_aa: CASSGDRRFSGNTIYF; cdr3_nt: TGTGCCAGCAGTGGGGACCGTAGATTCTCTGGAAACACCATATATTTT
clone_size: NA; d_call: NA; j_call: TRBJ2-2; v_call: TRBV30; cdr3_aa: CAWNRGQTTGELFF; cdr3_nt: TGTGCCTGGAATAGGGGTCAGACCACCGGGGAGCTGTTTTTT
clone_size: NA; d_call: NA; j_call: TRBJ1-4; v_call: TRBV6-5; cdr3_aa: CASSSYTGTPKEKLFF; cdr3_nt: TGTGCCAGCAGTTCATATACCGGGACACCCAAAGAAAAACTGTTTTTT
clone_size: NA; d_call: NA; j_call: TRBJ1-1; v_call: TRBV5-6; cdr3_aa: CASGIAGDPISDAEAFF; cdr3_nt: TGTGCCAGCGGCATAGCGGGGGATCCAATTTCGGACGCTGAAGCTTTCTTT
clone_size: NA; d_call: NA; j_call: TRBJ1-2; v_call: TRBV13; cdr3_aa: CASSRDGPYGYTF; cdr3_nt: TGTGCCAGCAGCCGGGACGGGCCCTATGGCTACACCTTC
clone_size: NA; d_call: NA; j_call: TRBJ2-3; v_call: TRBV4-3; cdr3_aa: CASSQVLDPTYTQYF; cdr3_nt: TGCGCCAGCAGCCAAGTTCTCGACCCCACATATACGCAGTATTTT
clone_size: once; d_call: NA; j_call: TRBJ2-3; v_call: TRBV27; cdr3_aa: CASSFVSLGRDTQYF; cdr3_nt: TGTGCCAGCAGTTTTGTCTCCCTAGGGAGAGATACGCAGTATTTT
clone_size: NA; d_call: TRBD2; j_call: TRBJ2-7; v_call: TRBV9; cdr3_aa: CASSPLAGISYEQYF; cdr3_nt: TGTGCCAGCAGCCCCCTAGCGGGTATCTCCTACGAGCAGTACTTC
clone_size: NA; d_call: TRBD1; j_call: TRBJ2-7; v_call: TRBV15; cdr3_aa: CATSREVSGTASYEQYF; cdr3_nt: TGTGCCACCAGCAGAGAAGTCTCCGGGACAGCCTCCTACGAGCAGTACTTC
clone_size: NA; d_call: TRBD2; j_call: TRBJ2-5; v_call: TRBV18; cdr3_aa: CASSPLFPSGETQYF; cdr3_nt: TGTGCCAGCTCACCACTCTTTCCTAGCGGGGAGACCCAGTACTTC
clone_size: NA; d_call: NA; j_call: TRBJ2-3; v_call: TRBV28; cdr3_aa: CASDRGGATDTQYF; cdr3_nt: TGTGCCAGCGACCGTGGGGGGGCCACAGATACGCAGTATTTT
clone_size: NA; d_call: NA; j_call: TRBJ1-2; v_call: TRBV2; cdr3_aa: CASSVFFYGYTF; cdr3_nt: TGTGCCAGCAGTGTGTTTTTCTATGGCTACACCTTC
clone_size: NA; d_call: NA; j_call: TRBJ2-2; v_call: TRBV7-6; cdr3_aa: CASSRDLDGELFF; cdr3_nt: TGTGCCAGCAGCAGGGACCTGGACGGGGAGCTGTTTTTT
clone_size: few; d_call: NA; j_call: TRBJ1-1; v_call: TRBV19; cdr3_aa: CASFDGENTEAFF; cdr3_nt: TGTGCCAGTTTTGACGGGGAGAACACTGAAGCTTTCTTT
clone_size: NA; d_call: NA; j_call: TRBJ2-7; v_call: TRBV28; cdr3_aa: CASTRLANDFVEQYF; cdr3_nt: TGTGCCAGCACCCGCCTAGCAAATGATTTCGTCGAGCAGTACTTC
clone_size: NA; d_call: NA; j_call: TRBJ2-5; v_call: TRBV18; cdr3_aa: CASSPGVEETQYF; cdr3_nt: TGTGCCAGCTCACCAGGGGTGGAAGAGACCCAGTACTTC
clone_size: NA; d_call: NA; j_call: TRBJ2-7; v_call: TRBV7-2; cdr3_aa: CASSLAPQISEQYF; cdr3_nt: TGTGCCAGCAGCTTAGCCCCCCAAATAAGCGAGCAGTACTTC
clone_size: NA; d_call: TRBD1; j_call: TRBJ2-7; v_call: TRBV11-1; cdr3_aa: CASSRQGGTYEQYF; cdr3_nt: TGTGCCAGCAGCAGACAGGGGGGGACCTACGAGCAGTACTTC
clone_size: NA; d_call: NA; j_call: TRBJ2-2; v_call: TRBV5-1; cdr3_aa: CASARPGFATGELFF; cdr3_nt: TGCGCCAGCGCCCGCCCAGGGTTCGCCACCGGGGAGCTGTTTTTT
clone_size: NA; d_call: NA; j_call: TRBJ2-5; v_call: TRBV5-1; cdr3_aa: CASSLRQGLYETQYF; cdr3_nt: TGCGCCAGCAGCTTAAGGCAGGGGTTATACGAGACCCAGTACTTC
clone_size: NA; d_call: TRBD1; j_call: TRBJ2-7; v_call: TRBV2; cdr3_aa: CASRTGQIYEQYF; cdr3_nt: TGTGCCAGCAGGACGGGACAGATCTACGAGCAGTACTTC
clone_size: NA; d_call: NA; j_call: TRBJ1-1; v_call: TRBV2; cdr3_aa: CASSKGVNTEAFF; cdr3_nt: TGTGCCAGCAGTAAAGGGGTGAACACTGAAGCTTTCTTT
clone_size: NA; d_call: NA; j_call: TRBJ2-7; v_call: TRBV27; cdr3_aa: CASSLVGGSYEQYF; cdr3_nt: TGTGCCAGCAGTTTAGTAGGGGGGAGCTACGAGCAGTACTTC
clone_size: NA; d_call: TRBD1; j_call: TRBJ2-1; v_call: TRBV7-3; cdr3_aa: CASSRDRGAYNEQFF; cdr3_nt: TGTGCCAGCAGCCGGGACAGGGGGGCCTACAATGAGCAGTTCTTC
clone_size: NA; d_call: TRBD2; j_call: TRBJ2-7; v_call: TRBV7-4; cdr3_aa: CASTTPVREGHCEQYF; cdr3_nt: TGTGCCAGCACCACTCCTGTTCGGGAGGGCCACTGCGAGCAGTACTTC
clone_size: once; d_call: NA; j_call: TRBJ1-1; v_call: TRBV2; cdr3_aa: CASMAQMNTEAFF; cdr3_nt: TGTGCCAGCATGGCACAAATGAACACTGAAGCTTTCTTT
clone_size: once; d_call: NA; j_call: TRBJ2-1; v_call: TRBV25-1; cdr3_aa: CASSEAVPNEQFF; cdr3_nt: TGTGCCAGCAGTGAAGCCGTCCCCAATGAGCAGTTCTTC